The clone carrying this TCR beta chain has just a few counts. Its antigen remains unidentified. Profiling relied on immunoSEQ multiplex PCR, and the TCRdb table lists in-frame clones only, not all of them. The sample contains about 50,000 clones, around 72% of which appear only once. Every patient experienced relapse after autologous stem cell transplantation, and brentuximab vedotin exposure varied. This entry belongs to a study of PD-1 blockade in classical Hodgkin lymphoma. Study context: Patients were treated with nivolumab at 3 mg/kg, and this was given intravenously every 2 weeks. Study outcomes and limitations: Similar baseline diversity was found in complete responders and newly diagnosed patients. Patients excluded were those beginning nivolumab under 1 year after ASCT. Newly diagnosed patients had baseline TCR diversity that was reportedly lower than that of healthy donors.

The CDR3 length is 15 residues. The ends were cut back, 3 bases at V and 2 bases at J, with 13 bases in the middle. Germline CDR1 reads MGHRA; CDR2 reads YSYEKL. This chain joins TRBV4-1 and TRBJ1-2; D gene ambiguous. Sequenced here: peripheral blood mononuclear cells (PBMCs), sampled at baseline. The origin of this receptor is a human donor with classical Hodgkin lymphoma. The CDR3 sequence is CASSHYDTENYGYTF. The CDR3, as DNA: TGCGCCAGCAGCCACTATGACACAGAAAACTATGGCTACACCTTC.